This T cell receptor beta chain appears in the sequencing data of a study of CD8+CD57+ T cells in acquired aplastic anemia. Background on the study: Quantities of DNA derived from sorted CD4+ and CD8+ cells averaged approximately 3 ug.

With respect to this clonotype: As yet, its antigen is unknown.

Study observations and caveats: Comparison of patients with controls identified around 31 shared CD8+ CDR3 sequences. CD8+ Simpson's diversity in patients was not significantly different from that in controls.

The length of the CDR3 is 12 residues. The V segment lost 7 bases and the J segment 8 bases; nucleotides outside the gene matches: 10. CDR1 is DFQATT and CDR2 is SNEGSKA in the germline V gene (reference sequence). Investigators profiled TCR beta VDJ and CDR3 from genomic DNA template. MiXCR was run by TCRdb on the reads, yielding one entry per CDR3 protein. The repertoire includes some 410,000 distinct CDR3 sequences, 65% to 80% of them detected once, and approximately 3.9% sits in the top ten. The specimen sequenced was sorted CD4+, CD8+, or CD8+CD57+ T cells (not recorded which) from PBMCs. The sequence derives from a human donor in good health, serving as a control. The chain links TRBV20-1 to TRBJ1-2; TRBD1 aligns across 7 bases. Here the CDR3 reads CSVKEVTGGYTF. DNA of the CDR3: TGCAGTGTTAAAGAAGTGACAGGGGGCTACACCTTC.